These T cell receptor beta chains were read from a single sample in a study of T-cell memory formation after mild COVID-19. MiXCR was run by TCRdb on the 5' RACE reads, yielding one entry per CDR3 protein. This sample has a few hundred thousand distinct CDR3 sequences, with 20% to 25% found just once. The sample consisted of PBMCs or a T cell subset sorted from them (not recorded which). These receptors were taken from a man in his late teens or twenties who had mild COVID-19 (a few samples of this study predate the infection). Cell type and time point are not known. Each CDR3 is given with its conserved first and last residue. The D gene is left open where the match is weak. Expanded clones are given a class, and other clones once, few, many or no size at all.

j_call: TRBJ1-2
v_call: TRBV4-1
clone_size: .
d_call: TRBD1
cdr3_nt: TGCGCCAGCAGCCAAGGGACAGGGGTTGGCTACACCTTC
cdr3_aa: CASSQGTGVGYTF

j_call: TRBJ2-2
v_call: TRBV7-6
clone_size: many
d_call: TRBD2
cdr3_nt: TGTGCCAGCAATAACTATAAGGCGGGGGACACCGGGGAGCTGTTTTTT
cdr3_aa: CASNNYKAGDTGELFF

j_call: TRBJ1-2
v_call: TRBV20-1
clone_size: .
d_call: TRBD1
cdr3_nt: TGCAGTGCTAGCCCCCCAGGGGGTGGCTACACCTTC
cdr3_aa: CSASPPGGGYTF

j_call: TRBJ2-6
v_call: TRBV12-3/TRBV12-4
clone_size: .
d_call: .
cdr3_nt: TGTGCCAGCACTCCCTCTGGGGCCAACGTCCTGACTTTC
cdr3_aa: CASTPSGANVLTF

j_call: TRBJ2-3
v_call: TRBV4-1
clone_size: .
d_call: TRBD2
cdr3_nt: TGCGCCAGCAGCCAAGATGGGGGGGAGGTACTGTCGGCCACAGATACGCAGTATTTT
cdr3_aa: CASSQDGGEVLSATDTQYF

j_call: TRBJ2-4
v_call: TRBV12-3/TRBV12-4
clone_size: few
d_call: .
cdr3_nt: TGTGCCAGCAGCGGAAACCGGGCCATGGACCTGTACTTC
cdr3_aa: CASSGNRAMDLYF

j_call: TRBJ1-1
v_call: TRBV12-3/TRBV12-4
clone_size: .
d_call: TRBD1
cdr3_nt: TGTGCCACCCTGACAGGGGGTTTGGGGACTGAAGCTTTCTTT
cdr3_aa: CATLTGGLGTEAFF

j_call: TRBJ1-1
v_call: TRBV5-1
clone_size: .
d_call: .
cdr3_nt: TGCGCCAGCAGCTTGTGGGGGGTTCCTCCGAACACTGAAGCTTTCTTT
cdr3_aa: CASSLWGVPPNTEAFF

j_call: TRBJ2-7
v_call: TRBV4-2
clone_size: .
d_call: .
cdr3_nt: TGTGCCAGCAGCCAAGACGGGGGGCAAGGCGGCAACGAGCAGTACTTC
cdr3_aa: CASSQDGGQGGNEQYF

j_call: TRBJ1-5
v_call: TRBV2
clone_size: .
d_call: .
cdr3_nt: TGTGCCAGCAGTGAAGGTCGGCCCAATCAGCCCCAGCATTTT
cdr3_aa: CASSEGRPNQPQHF